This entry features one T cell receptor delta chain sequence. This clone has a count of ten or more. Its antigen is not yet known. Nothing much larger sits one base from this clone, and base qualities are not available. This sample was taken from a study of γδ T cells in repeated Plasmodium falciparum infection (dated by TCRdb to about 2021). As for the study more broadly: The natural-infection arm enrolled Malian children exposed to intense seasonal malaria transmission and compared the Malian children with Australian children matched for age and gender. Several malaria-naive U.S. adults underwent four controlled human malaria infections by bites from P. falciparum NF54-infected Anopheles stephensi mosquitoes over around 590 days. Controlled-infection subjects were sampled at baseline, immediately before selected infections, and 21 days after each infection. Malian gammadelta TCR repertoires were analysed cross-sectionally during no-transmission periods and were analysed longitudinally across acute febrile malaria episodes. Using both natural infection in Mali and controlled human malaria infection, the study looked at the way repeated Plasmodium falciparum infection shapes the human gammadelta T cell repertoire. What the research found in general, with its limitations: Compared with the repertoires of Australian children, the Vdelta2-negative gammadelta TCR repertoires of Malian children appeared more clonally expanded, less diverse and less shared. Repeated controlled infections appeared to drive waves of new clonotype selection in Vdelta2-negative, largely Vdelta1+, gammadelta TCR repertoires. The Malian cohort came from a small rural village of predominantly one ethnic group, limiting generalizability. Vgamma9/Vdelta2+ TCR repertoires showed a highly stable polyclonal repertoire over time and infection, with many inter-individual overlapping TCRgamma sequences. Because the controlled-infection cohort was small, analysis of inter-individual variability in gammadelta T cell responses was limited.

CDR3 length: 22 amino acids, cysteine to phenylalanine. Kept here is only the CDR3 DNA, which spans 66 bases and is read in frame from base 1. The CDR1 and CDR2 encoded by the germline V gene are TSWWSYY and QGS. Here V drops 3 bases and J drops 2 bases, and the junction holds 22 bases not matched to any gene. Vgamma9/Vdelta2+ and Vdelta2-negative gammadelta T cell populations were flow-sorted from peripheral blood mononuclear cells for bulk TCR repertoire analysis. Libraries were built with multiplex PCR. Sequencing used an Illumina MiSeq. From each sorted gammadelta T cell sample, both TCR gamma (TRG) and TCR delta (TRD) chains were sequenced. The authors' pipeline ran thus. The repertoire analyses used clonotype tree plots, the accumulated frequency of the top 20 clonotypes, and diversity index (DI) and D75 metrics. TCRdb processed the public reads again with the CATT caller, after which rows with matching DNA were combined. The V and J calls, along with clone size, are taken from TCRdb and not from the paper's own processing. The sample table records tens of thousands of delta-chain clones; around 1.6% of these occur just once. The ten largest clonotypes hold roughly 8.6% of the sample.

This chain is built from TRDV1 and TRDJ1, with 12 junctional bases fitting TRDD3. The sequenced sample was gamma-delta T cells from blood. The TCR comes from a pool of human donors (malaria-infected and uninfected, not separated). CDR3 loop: CALGDYSYSYWVLGDTTDKLIF. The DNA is TGTGCTCTTGGGGATTACTCTTATTCCTACTGGGTACTGGGGGATACAACCGATAAACTCATCTTT.